This TCR beta chain was recorded in a study of blood T cell repertoires in COVID-19. On the study more broadly: Collection of acute and convalescent COVID-19 samples took place in the United States, Italy and Spain.

Participants' reported clinical history set cohort assignment. Per germline, CDR1 SGHRS and CDR2 YFSETQ. This CDR3 region has 15 residues. Trimming removed 0 bases from V and 0 bases from J, with 10 bases in between. Authors' data handling: For nucleated cells, counts were estimated from reference gene primer amplification. Repertoires were generated with immunoSEQ multiplex PCR, while TCRdb's copy carries only in-frame clones and drops some. V, J and clone size derive from that table, while D and trimming were established from the DNA sequence. The data contain over 200,000 clones, 84% of them singletons.

The source of this sequence is a man aged 55 to 70 who had recovered from COVID-19. This chain connects TRBV5-1 to TRBJ2-7; D unclear. The sample taken for sequencing was PBMCs or T cells enriched from blood (not recorded which). The CDR3 DNA reads as TGCGCCAGCAGCTTGGGGGCAGCAAACTCCTACGAGCAGTACTTC. As protein: CASSLGAANSYEQYF.